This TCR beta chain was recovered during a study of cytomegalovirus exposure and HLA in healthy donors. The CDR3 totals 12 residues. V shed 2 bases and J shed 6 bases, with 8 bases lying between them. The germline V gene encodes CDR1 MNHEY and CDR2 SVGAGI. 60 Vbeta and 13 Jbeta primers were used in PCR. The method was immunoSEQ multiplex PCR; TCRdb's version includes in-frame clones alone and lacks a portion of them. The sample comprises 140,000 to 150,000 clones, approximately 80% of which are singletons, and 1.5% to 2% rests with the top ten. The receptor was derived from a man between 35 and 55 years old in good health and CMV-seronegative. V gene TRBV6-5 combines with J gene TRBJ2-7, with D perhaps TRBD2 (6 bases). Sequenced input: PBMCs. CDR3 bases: TGTGCCAGCAGTTACGGAGGGGCCGAGCAGTACTTC. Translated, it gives CASSYGGAEQYF.